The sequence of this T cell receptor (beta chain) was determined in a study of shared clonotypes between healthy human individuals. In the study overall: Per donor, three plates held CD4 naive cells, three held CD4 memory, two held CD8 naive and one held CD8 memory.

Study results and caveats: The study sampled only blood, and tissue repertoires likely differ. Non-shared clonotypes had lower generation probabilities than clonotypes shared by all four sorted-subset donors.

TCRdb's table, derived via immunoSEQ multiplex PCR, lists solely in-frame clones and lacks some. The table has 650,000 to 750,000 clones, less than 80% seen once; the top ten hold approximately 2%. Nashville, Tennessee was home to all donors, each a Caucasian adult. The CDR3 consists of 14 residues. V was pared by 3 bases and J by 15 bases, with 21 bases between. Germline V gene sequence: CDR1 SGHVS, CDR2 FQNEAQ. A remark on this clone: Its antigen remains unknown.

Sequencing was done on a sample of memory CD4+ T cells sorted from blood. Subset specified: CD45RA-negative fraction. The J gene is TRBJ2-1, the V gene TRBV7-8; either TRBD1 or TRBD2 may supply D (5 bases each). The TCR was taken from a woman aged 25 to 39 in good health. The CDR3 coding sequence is TGTGCCAGCAGCTTTGGCAGAAGTTTGGGACCTCTGTTCTTC. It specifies CASSFGRSLGPLFF.